This is a list of T cell receptor beta chains from one sample in a study of shared clonotypes between healthy human individuals. TCRdb's table, derived via immunoSEQ multiplex PCR, lists solely in-frame clones and lacks some. The table shows 2 million to 2.5 million clones, with approximately 95% occurring only once. Sequenced: naive CD4+ T cells sorted from blood. The receptors come from a young man in good health. Each CDR3 is given with its conserved first and last residue. The D gene is left open where the match is weak. The listing skips clone size in some rows; elsewhere it reads once, few, many or a size class.

v_gene: TRBV10-3
j_gene: TRBJ2-7
d_gene: TRBD2
abundance: -
CDR3aa: CAISESLGLAFGEQYF
CDR3nt: TGTGCCATCAGTGAGTCCTTGGGACTAGCGTTCGGGGAGCAGTACTTC

v_gene: TRBV5-1
j_gene: TRBJ2-7
d_gene: -
abundance: -
CDR3aa: CASSTTGSSYEQYF
CDR3nt: TGCGCCAGCAGCACCACAGGGAGCTCCTACGAGCAGTACTTC

v_gene: TRBV29-1
j_gene: TRBJ1-5
d_gene: -
abundance: -
CDR3aa: CSVLPTGNQPQHF
CDR3nt: TGCAGCGTTCTACCCACTGGCAATCAGCCCCAGCATTTT

v_gene: TRBV28
j_gene: TRBJ1-5
d_gene: -
abundance: -
CDR3aa: CASSLQPGQGQPQHF
CDR3nt: TGTGCCAGCAGTTTACAACCAGGGCAAGGTCAGCCCCAGCATTTT

v_gene: TRBV6-1
j_gene: TRBJ1-2
d_gene: -
abundance: -
CDR3aa: CASSERVGFNYGYTF
CDR3nt: TGTGCCAGCAGTGAAAGGGTCGGATTTAACTATGGCTACACCTTC

v_gene: TRBV6-6
j_gene: TRBJ1-5
d_gene: -
abundance: few
CDR3aa: CASSYSGGNQPQHF
CDR3nt: TGTGCCAGCAGTTACTCGGGGGGGAATCAGCCCCAGCATTTT

v_gene: TRBV5-1
j_gene: TRBJ2-7
d_gene: TRBD2
abundance: -
CDR3aa: CASQLSGGAVYEQYF
CDR3nt: TGCGCCAGTCAGCTTAGCGGGGGGGCCGTTTACGAGCAGTACTTC

v_gene: TRBV4-2
j_gene: TRBJ2-3
d_gene: -
abundance: -
CDR3aa: CASSQDVPGPTDTQYF
CDR3nt: TGTGCCAGCAGCCAAGATGTGCCAGGGCCCACAGATACGCAGTATTTT

v_gene: TRBV11-2
j_gene: TRBJ2-2
d_gene: -
abundance: -
CDR3aa: CASSLEGAHTGELFF
CDR3nt: TGTGCCAGCAGCTTGGAAGGGGCGCACACCGGGGAGCTGTTTTTT

v_gene: TRBV11-2
j_gene: TRBJ1-2
d_gene: -
abundance: -
CDR3aa: CASSPQDQPPVYGYTF
CDR3nt: TGTGCCAGCAGCCCCCAGGACCAGCCCCCAGTCTATGGCTACACCTTC

v_gene: TRBV10-3
j_gene: TRBJ1-5
d_gene: -
abundance: -
CDR3aa: CAISDPGSNQPQHF
CDR3nt: TGTGCCATCAGTGACCCAGGTAGCAATCAGCCCCAGCATTTT

v_gene: TRBV10-3
j_gene: TRBJ2-2
d_gene: -
abundance: -
CDR3aa: CAISESGPGELFF
CDR3nt: TGTGCCATCAGTGAGTCGGGGCCCGGGGAGCTGTTTTTT

v_gene: TRBV7-9
j_gene: TRBJ2-7
d_gene: TRBD2
abundance: once
CDR3aa: CASSLGLAGSYEQYF
CDR3nt: TGTGCCAGCAGCTTAGGCTTAGCGGGGTCCTACGAGCAGTACTTC

v_gene: TRBV27
j_gene: TRBJ2-7
d_gene: -
abundance: -
CDR3aa: CASRGTESSYEQYF
CDR3nt: TGTGCCAGCAGGGGGACGGAAAGCTCCTACGAGCAGTACTTC

v_gene: TRBV18
j_gene: TRBJ2-1
d_gene: TRBD1
abundance: once
CDR3aa: CASSIGQGLYNEQFF
CDR3nt: TGTGCCAGCTCAATAGGACAGGGACTTTACAATGAGCAGTTCTTC

v_gene: TRBV5-1
j_gene: TRBJ2-2
d_gene: TRBD2
abundance: -
CDR3aa: CASSSQLAVGGELFF
CDR3nt: TGCGCCAGCAGCTCACAACTAGCGGTCGGCGGGGAGCTGTTTTTT

v_gene: TRBV5-1
j_gene: TRBJ2-1
d_gene: -
abundance: -
CDR3aa: CASSLEGDRYNEQFF
CDR3nt: TGCGCCAGCAGCTTGGAGGGGGATAGGTACAATGAGCAGTTCTTC

v_gene: TRBV7-2
j_gene: TRBJ1-1
d_gene: -
abundance: -
CDR3aa: CASSLTQGNTEAFF
CDR3nt: TGTGCCAGCAGCTTAACGCAGGGGAACACTGAAGCTTTCTTT

v_gene: TRBV28
j_gene: TRBJ1-5
d_gene: -
abundance: -
CDR3aa: CASSRGEVSNQPQHF
CDR3nt: TGTGCCAGCAGTCGGGGAGAAGTTAGCAATCAGCCCCAGCATTTT

v_gene: TRBV6-1
j_gene: TRBJ2-7
d_gene: -
abundance: -
CDR3aa: CASRPRDGTYEQYF
CDR3nt: TGTGCCAGCAGACCACGGGACGGTACCTACGAGCAGTACTTC

v_gene: TRBV5-1
j_gene: TRBJ2-1
d_gene: TRBD2
abundance: -
CDR3aa: CASSFQPPRTSGGDNEQFF
CDR3nt: TGCGCCAGCAGCTTTCAGCCCCCACGGACTAGCGGGGGGGACAATGAGCAGTTCTTC

v_gene: TRBV29-1
j_gene: TRBJ2-7
d_gene: TRBD2
abundance: -
CDR3aa: CSVEEARLAGAYEQYF
CDR3nt: TGCAGCGTTGAAGAGGCACGCTTAGCGGGCGCCTACGAGCAGTACTTC

v_gene: TRBV4-1
j_gene: TRBJ2-7
d_gene: -
abundance: once
CDR3aa: CASRHTGKDEQYF
CDR3nt: TGCGCCAGCAGACATACAGGGAAGGACGAGCAGTACTTC

v_gene: TRBV2
j_gene: TRBJ1-6
d_gene: TRBD1
abundance: -
CDR3aa: CASSPTGTDNSPLHF
CDR3nt: TGTGCCAGCAGTCCGACCGGGACAGATAATTCACCCCTCCACTTT

v_gene: TRBV4-1
j_gene: TRBJ2-1
d_gene: TRBD2
abundance: -
CDR3aa: CASSQDLSGSYNEQFF
CDR3nt: TGCGCCAGCAGCCAAGATCTCAGCGGGAGCTACAATGAGCAGTTCTTC

v_gene: TRBV9
j_gene: TRBJ2-7
d_gene: TRBD1
abundance: -
CDR3aa: CASSAGTGVGYEQYF
CDR3nt: TGTGCCAGCAGCGCAGGGACAGGGGTCGGCTACGAGCAGTACTTC

v_gene: TRBV28
j_gene: TRBJ1-5
d_gene: -
abundance: -
CDR3aa: CASRGGETGNQPQHF
CDR3nt: TGTGCCAGCAGGGGGGGGGAAACGGGCAATCAGCCCCAGCATTTT

v_gene: TRBV2
j_gene: TRBJ1-1
d_gene: -
abundance: -
CDR3aa: CASSVQDEAFF
CDR3nt: TGTGCCAGCAGCGTCCAGGATGAAGCTTTCTTT

v_gene: TRBV12-5
j_gene: TRBJ2-5
d_gene: -
abundance: -
CDR3aa: CASGLSPGETQYF
CDR3nt: TGTGCTAGTGGTTTGTCCCCAGGGGAGACCCAGTACTTC

v_gene: TRBV2
j_gene: TRBJ2-7
d_gene: -
abundance: -
CDR3aa: CATQDFSEQYF
CDR3nt: TGTGCCACCCAGGACTTCTCCGAGCAGTACTTC

v_gene: TRBV2
j_gene: TRBJ2-7
d_gene: TRBD1
abundance: -
CDR3aa: CASSPPSAGGASEQYF
CDR3nt: TGTGCCAGCAGTCCTCCTTCCGCAGGGGGCGCGTCCGAGCAGTACTTC

v_gene: TRBV5-1
j_gene: TRBJ2-5
d_gene: TRBD2
abundance: once
CDR3aa: CASALGLAGETQYF
CDR3nt: TGCGCCAGCGCCCTGGGACTAGCGGGCGAGACCCAGTACTTC

v_gene: TRBV2
j_gene: TRBJ2-5
d_gene: TRBD2
abundance: once
CDR3aa: CASNLAGNQETQYF
CDR3nt: TGTGCCAGCAACCTAGCGGGCAACCAAGAGACCCAGTACTTC

v_gene: TRBV7-8
j_gene: TRBJ2-6
d_gene: -
abundance: -
CDR3aa: CASSLSGSGANVLTF
CDR3nt: TGTGCCAGCAGCTTATCGGGGTCTGGGGCCAACGTCCTGACTTTC

v_gene: TRBV4-3
j_gene: TRBJ2-1
d_gene: -
abundance: -
CDR3aa: CASSQDLGGREQFF
CDR3nt: TGCGCCAGCAGCCAAGATTTGGGTGGCAGGGAGCAGTTCTTC

v_gene: TRBV10-3
j_gene: TRBJ2-7
d_gene: -
abundance: -
CDR3aa: CAIRQPASGEQYF
CDR3nt: TGTGCCATCAGGCAGCCTGCCTCCGGCGAGCAGTACTTC

v_gene: TRBV7-9
j_gene: TRBJ2-3
d_gene: -
abundance: -
CDR3aa: CASTGSGRTDTQYF
CDR3nt: TGTGCCAGCACAGGGAGCGGCCGCACAGATACGCAGTATTTT

v_gene: TRBV4-3
j_gene: TRBJ1-3
d_gene: -
abundance: -
CDR3aa: CASSQEVSSGNTIYF
CDR3nt: TGCGCCAGCAGCCAAGAGGTCAGCTCTGGAAACACCATATATTTT

v_gene: TRBV6-5
j_gene: TRBJ2-2
d_gene: TRBD2
abundance: -
CDR3aa: CATSGRLPGTGELFF
CDR3nt: TGTGCCACCAGCGGGAGGCTCCCCGGCACCGGGGAGCTGTTTTTT

v_gene: TRBV11-2
j_gene: TRBJ1-1
d_gene: TRBD1
abundance: -
CDR3aa: CASSLELGTGISAFF
CDR3nt: TGTGCCAGCAGCTTAGAACTCGGGACAGGGATATCGGCTTTCTTT

v_gene: TRBV4-1
j_gene: TRBJ1-4
d_gene: TRBD1
abundance: -
CDR3aa: CASSQADRGRGEKLFF
CDR3nt: TGCGCCAGCAGCCAGGCGGACAGGGGGCGTGGGGAAAAACTGTTTTTT

v_gene: TRBV2
j_gene: TRBJ1-4
d_gene: -
abundance: once
CDR3aa: CASRVTGTNEKLFF
CDR3nt: TGTGCCAGCAGAGTAACCGGGACTAATGAAAAACTGTTTTTT

v_gene: TRBV2
j_gene: TRBJ2-7
d_gene: -
abundance: -
CDR3aa: CASSEQEGSYEQYF
CDR3nt: TGTGCCAGCAGTGAGCAGGAGGGCAGTTACGAGCAGTACTTC

v_gene: TRBV27
j_gene: TRBJ1-5
d_gene: TRBD1
abundance: -
CDR3aa: CASSRGREQPQHF
CDR3nt: TGTGCCAGCAGCAGGGGGCGGGAGCAGCCCCAGCATTTT

v_gene: TRBV4-1
j_gene: TRBJ1-3
d_gene: -
abundance: -
CDR3aa: CASSQEGRYGNTIYF
CDR3nt: TGCGCCAGCAGCCAAGAGGGAAGATATGGAAACACCATATATTTT

v_gene: TRBV9
j_gene: TRBJ1-4
d_gene: -
abundance: once
CDR3aa: CASSVAPHWTKGEKLFF
CDR3nt: TGTGCCAGCAGCGTAGCCCCCCATTGGACCAAAGGGGAAAAACTGTTTTTT

v_gene: TRBV5-6
j_gene: TRBJ1-1
d_gene: -
abundance: -
CDR3aa: CASSLGIRVNTEAFF
CDR3nt: TGTGCCAGCAGCTTGGGAATACGGGTGAACACTGAAGCTTTCTTT

v_gene: TRBV28
j_gene: TRBJ2-5
d_gene: -
abundance: -
CDR3aa: CASRLLETQYF
CDR3nt: TGTGCCAGCAGATTACTGGAGACCCAGTACTTC

v_gene: TRBV18
j_gene: TRBJ1-1
d_gene: -
abundance: once
CDR3aa: CASSQERSGGVFF
CDR3nt: TGTGCCAGCTCGCAAGAACGGTCCGGAGGGGTTTTCTTT

v_gene: TRBV4-1
j_gene: TRBJ2-3
d_gene: TRBD2
abundance: -
CDR3aa: CASSQEYLAGDRTSTDTQYF
CDR3nt: TGCGCCAGCAGCCAAGAATACCTAGCGGGAGACCGCACTAGCACAGATACGCAGTATTTT

v_gene: TRBV12-5
j_gene: TRBJ2-1
d_gene: TRBD2
abundance: -
CDR3aa: CASGLGVKTSESYNEQFF
CDR3nt: TGTGCTAGTGGTTTGGGGGTTAAGACTAGCGAAAGCTACAATGAGCAGTTCTTC

v_gene: TRBV5-1
j_gene: TRBJ2-7
d_gene: -
abundance: -
CDR3aa: CASSLDGSHSYEQYF
CDR3nt: TGCGCCAGCAGCCTGGACGGGAGTCACTCCTACGAGCAGTACTTC

v_gene: TRBV5-6
j_gene: TRBJ2-5
d_gene: TRBD1
abundance: -
CDR3aa: CASSLEGQGRGTQYF
CDR3nt: TGTGCCAGCAGCTTGGAGGGACAGGGGAGGGGGACCCAGTACTTC

v_gene: TRBV18
j_gene: TRBJ1-1
d_gene: TRBD1
abundance: -
CDR3aa: CASSPPIKGADTEAFF
CDR3nt: TGTGCCAGCTCACCACCTATAAAGGGGGCCGACACTGAAGCTTTCTTT